The 27 T cell receptor beta chains reported below all come from one sample, sequenced in a study of cytomegalovirus exposure and HLA in healthy donors. Researchers ran the PCR with 60 Vbeta and 13 Jbeta primers. Sequenced by immunoSEQ multiplex PCR; TCRdb stores in-frame clones only, minus some. The record lists about 200,000 clones, of which the ten most abundant hold 0.74%. Input material: PBMCs. The origin of the receptors is a boy between 10 and 17 years old in good health and CMV-seronegative.

The chain is built from TRBV19 and TRBJ1-4; the D is unclear. V lost 4 bases, J lost 3 bases, and 18 bases lay in between. Per the germline V gene, CDR1 is LNHDA and CDR2 is SQIVND (reference sequence). This CDR3 is built from 17 residues. The CDR3 DNA follows: TGTGCCAGTAGTACCCCCGGCAAGACTTGGGCTAATGAAAAACTGTTTTTT. Its protein product is CASSTPGKTWANEKLFF.

The chain links TRBV5-1 to TRBJ2-1; no clear D. Germline CDR1 reads SGHRS; CDR2 reads YFSETQ. The V end was cut by 0 bases, the J end by 6 bases, with 16 bases between. CDR3 length: 16 residues. In nucleotides, the CDR3 is TGCGCCAGCAGCTTGGGGTGGTCCTTGAGTGTCAATGAGCAGTTCTTC. It codes for CASSLGWSLSVNEQFF.

This chain joins TRBV18 and TRBJ1-2, with TRBD1 identical over 8 bases. In germline, CDR1 is KGHSH, CDR2 LQKENI. This CDR3 has 15 residues. V lost 8 bases, J lost 4 bases, and 12 bases stayed unmatched. CDR3: CASGRDRIAPYGYTF. The CDR3 region has the DNA TGTGCCAGCGGGAGGGACAGGATAGCCCCCTATGGCTACACCTTC.

The rearrangement joins TRBV9 to TRBJ1-1; 9 bases match TRBD1. Germline CDR1 is SGDLS and CDR2 is YYNGEE. With V trimmed by 0 bases and J by 2 bases, 5 bases remained unmatched. The CDR3 extends over 16 amino acids. The DNA of the CDR3 is TGTGCCAGCAGCGTAGGGATGGGACAGGGAAACACTGAAGCTTTCTTT. This encodes CASSVGMGQGNTEAFF.

The rearrangement joins TRBV5-4 to TRBJ2-7; D is unclear. From germline, CDR1 is SGHNT and CDR2 YYREEE (reference sequence). The V gene lost 1 base and the J gene lost 6 bases, with 11 bases spanning the gap. This CDR3 is built from 13 residues. The CDR3 loop reads CASSLTRGGEQYF. CDR3 DNA sequence: TGTGCCAGCAGCTTGACCAGAGGCGGCGAGCAGTACTTC. The full variable domain, its missing parts supplied by reference TRBV5-4 and TRBJ2-7, is ETGVTQSPTHLIKTRGQQVTLRCSSQSGHNTVSWYQQALGQGPQFIFQYYREEENGRGNFPPRFSGLQFPNYSSELNVNALELDDSALYLCASSLTRGGEQYFGPGTRLTVT.

This chain connects TRBV6-5 to TRBJ2-2; the D gene is possibly TRBD1 (6 bases). With 7 bases removed from V and 4 bases from J, the gap between germline ends came to 10 bases. Germline CDR1 is MNHEY and CDR2 is SVGAGI. There are 13 residues in the CDR3. The CDR3 is CASILQGTGELFF. CDR3 sequence (DNA): TGTGCCAGCATCTTACAGGGCACCGGGGAGCTGTTTTTT.

This chain connects TRBV7-2 to TRBJ2-7; 8 nucleotides agree with TRBD2. Germline V lookup: CDR1 SGHTA, CDR2 FQGNSA. After removal of 7 bases from V and 2 bases from J, the junction contained 7 bases not matched to a gene. There are 14 residues in the CDR3. The CDR3 reads CASNGGGDTYEQYF. CDR3 coding DNA: TGTGCCAGCAACGGGGGGGGAGACACCTACGAGCAGTACTTC.

V gene TRBV28 combines with J gene TRBJ2-2, with TRBD1 as a possible D gene (5 bases). The CDR3 covers 15 residues. Germline CDR1 and CDR2: MDHEN and SYDVKM. Trimming shortened V by 2 bases and J by 3 bases, and 10 bases separated the two germline ends. The CDR3 bases are TGTGCCAGCAGTTTAAATCTAGGGGACACCGGGGAGCTGTTTTTT. This encodes CASSLNLGDTGELFF.

This rearrangement joins TRBV5-4 to TRBJ2-1; 7 nucleotides match TRBD1. In germline, CDR1 is SGHNT, CDR2 YYREEE (reference sequence). Trimming at V came to 6 bases and at J to 5 bases, leaving 2 bases not matched to a gene. The CDR3 consists of 12 residues. CDR3: CASTDRDNEQFF. CDR3 bases: TGTGCCAGCACCGACAGGGACAATGAGCAGTTCTTC.

The genes are TRBV6-6 and TRBJ2-3; TRBD2 matches 11 bases. Germline lookup yields CDR1 MNHNY and CDR2 SVGAGI (reference sequence). The J segment lost 5 bases and the V segment lost 2 bases, leaving 6 bases of the junction unmatched. The CDR3 spans 16 residues. The CDR3 here is CASSYVVLAGEDTQYF. The CDR3 nucleotides are TGTGCCAGCAGTTACGTCGTACTAGCGGGGGAAGATACGCAGTATTTT.

This chain links TRBV2 with TRBJ2-2, with D possibly TRBD2 on 6 matching bases. The CDR3 loop spans 17 amino acids. The V gene lost 2 bases and the J gene lost 3 bases, with 16 bases spanning the gap. CDR1 SNHLY and CDR2 FYNNEI come from the germline V gene. The DNA for the CDR3 is TGTGCCAGCAGTGAATTAGATACTAGCATCGACACCGGGGAGCTGTTTTTT. It yields the protein CASSELDTSIDTGELFF.

V is TRBV5-6 and J is TRBJ1-2; perhaps TRBD1 as D (5 bases). Germline V lookup: CDR1 SGHDT, CDR2 YYEEEE. Trimming took 2 bases from V and 7 from J, leaving 15 bases between them. CDR3 length equals 14 residues. The CDR3, as DNA: TGTGCCAGCAGCTTCAGGGAAGAAAGAGGTGGCTACACCTTC. This gives the protein CASSFREERGGYTF.

The chain joins TRBV18 to TRBJ2-3; maybe TRBD1 (6 bases). The V end was cut by 1 base, the J end by 3 bases, with 14 bases between. This CDR3 has 16 amino acids. In germline, CDR1 is KGHSH, CDR2 LQKENI. CDR3 residues: CASSPLGRQGTDTQYF. DNA for the CDR3: TGTGCCAGCTCACCACTCGGCCGCCAGGGGACAGATACGCAGTATTTT.

The chain recombines TRBV7-9 with TRBJ2-7; TRBD1 matches at 7 bases. V trimming: 3 bases; J trimming: 7 bases; junction bases outside the gene matches: 18. Germline-derived CDR1 and CDR2 are SEHNR and FQNEAQ (reference sequence). The length of the CDR3 is 17 residues. The CDR3 DNA follows: TGTGCCAGCAGCTTGATAACGACCTCGGACAGGTTAGGGGAGCAGTACTTC. It specifies CASSLITTSDRLGEQYF. The full variable domain, completed using reference TRBV7-9 and TRBJ2-7, is DTGVSQNPRHKITKRGQNVTFRCDPISEHNRLYWYRQTLGQGPEFLTYFQNEAQLEKSRLLSDRFSAERPKGSFSTLEIQRTEQGDSAMYLCASSLITTSDRLGEQYFGPGTRLTVT.

This rearrangement joins TRBV19 to TRBJ2-1, with a possible D match to TRBD2 (5 bases). Deletions cut 3 bases from V and 3 bases from J, with 12 bases between. CDR1 is LNHDA, CDR2 SQIVND, per germline (reference sequence). The CDR3 totals 15 residues. CDR3 sequence: CASSMGAVSYNEQFF. CDR3 coding DNA: TGTGCCAGTAGTATGGGAGCGGTAAGCTACAATGAGCAGTTCTTC.

This chain connects TRBV2 to TRBJ2-2; TRBD1 is a possible D gene (5 bases). Germline CDR1 SNHLY, CDR2 FYNNEI. The V end was cut by 6 bases, the J end by 1 base, with 12 bases between. The CDR3 extends over 15 amino acids. The CDR3 protein is CASSVQVGNTGELFF. In DNA, the CDR3 is TGTGCCAGCAGCGTACAGGTGGGGAACACCGGGGAGCTGTTTTTT.

V and J are TRBV28 and TRBJ2-7; 7 positions match TRBD2. There are 15 residues in the CDR3. The trim removed 10 bases at V and 6 bases at J, leaving 18 bases unmatched. Germline V gene data show CDR1 as MDHEN and CDR2 as SYDVKM. CDR3 sequence reads: CATKNLGRVVSEQYF. In nucleotides, the CDR3 is TGTGCCACCAAGAACCTTGGGAGGGTCGTAAGCGAGCAGTACTTC.

V gene TRBV25-1 combines with J gene TRBJ1-5, with D uncertain. The CDR3 is 14 residues long. V was trimmed by 3 bases and J by 0 bases, leaving 6 bases between them. Germline V gene data show CDR1 as MGHDK and CDR2 as SYGVNS. The CDR3 here is CASSELGSNQPQHF. Written as DNA, the CDR3 is TGTGCCAGCAGTGAGCTCGGTAGCAATCAGCCCCAGCATTTT.

The chain combines TRBV30 with TRBJ1-1, with a weak D call TRBD1 (6 bases). V gave up 5 bases and J gave up 1 base, with 14 bases separating them. Germline lookup yields CDR1 GTSNPN and CDR2 SVGIG (reference sequence). CDR3 length: 14 residues. The CDR3 sequence: CAWDPAGANTEAFF. The CDR3 nucleotides read TGTGCCTGGGATCCTGCGGGGGCGAACACTGAAGCTTTCTTT.

The chain joins TRBV2 to TRBJ1-5; D possibly corresponds to TRBD1 (5 bases). Trimming pared 1 base from V and 5 bases from J, leaving 9 bases between. Germline values: CDR1 SNHLY, CDR2 FYNNEI. The length of the CDR3 is 14 residues. This CDR3 is CASSEEGSHQPQHF. DNA for the CDR3: TGTGCCAGCAGTGAAGAGGGGTCCCATCAGCCCCAGCATTTT.

The V call is TRBV4-1, the J call TRBJ1-6, with unresolved D. The V gene's germline CDR1 is MGHRA and CDR2 YSYEKL. V lost 0 bases to trimming and J lost 0 bases, with 9 bases between them. The CDR3 has 17 amino acids. As DNA, the CDR3 is TGCGCCAGCAGCCAAGATTTGGGGAGCTCCTATAATTCACCCCTCCACTTT. Encoded protein: CASSQDLGSSYNSPLHF.

The chain couples TRBV11-1 to TRBJ2-3; 11 bases map to TRBD2. Germline CDR1 reads SGHAT; CDR2 reads FQDESV (reference sequence). The CDR3 is made up of 18 amino acids. J lost 1 base, V lost 4 bases, and 10 bases had no gene match. The CDR3 nucleotides are TGTGCCAGCAGCTCCCTCTGGACTAGCGGGTCCCGCACAGATACGCAGTATTTT. Translated: CASSSLWTSGSRTDTQYF.

The chain recombines TRBV7-2 with TRBJ2-7; D might be TRBD2 (6 bases). This CDR3 is 16 amino acids long. V lost 6 bases, J lost 6 bases, and 24 bases lay in between. The germline gives CDR1 SGHTA, CDR2 FQGNSA. The CDR3 sequence is CASSRSRGDGTFEQYF. The CDR3 DNA follows: TGTGCCAGCAGTCGATCTCGCGGGGATGGGACCTTCGAGCAGTACTTC.

As for this clone: A junction end diverges from the germline sequence, so it may reflect a read error. V is TRBV4-1 and J is TRBJ2-1; 7 bases align to TRBD1. Germline values: CDR1 MGHRA, CDR2 YSYEKL. The CDR3 sequence is 15 residues long. CDR3 amino acids: CTSSPREGAYNEQFF. CDR3 bases: TGCACCAGCAGCCCTCGAGAGGGGGCTTACAATGAGCAGTTCTTC.

The V and J genes are TRBV7-9 and TRBJ2-1; TRBD2 aligns across 9 bases. This CDR3 has 14 amino acids. J lost 6 bases, V lost 11 bases, and 11 bases had no gene match. Germline V gene sequence: CDR1 SEHNR, CDR2 FQNEAQ (reference sequence). CDR3 residues: CAVGYSGGGNEQFF. In DNA, the CDR3 is TGTGCCGTGGGGTATAGCGGGGGAGGCAATGAGCAGTTCTTC.

Of note for this clone: Other DNA sequences from this sample encode an identical CDR3 as well. The CDR3 DNA reads as TGTGCCAGCAGGGACAGGGGTAACTATGGCTACACCTTC. This sequence encodes CASRDRGNYGYTF. This chain joins TRBV2 and TRBJ1-2, with 9 bases matching TRBD1. The CDR3 totals 13 residues. In germline, CDR1 is SNHLY, CDR2 FYNNEI. With V trimmed by 6 bases and J by 1 base, 0 bases remained unmatched.

Here the CDR3 DNA reads TGTGCCACCAGCAGAGACGGGGGGACTGAAGCTTTCTTT. This translates into CATSRDGGTEAFF. This sequence joins TRBV15 and TRBJ1-1, with D possibly matching TRBD1 (5 bases). The V gene lost 0 bases and the J gene lost 5 bases, with 7 bases spanning the gap. CDR3 length equals 13 residues. Germline CDR1 is LNHNV and CDR2 is YYDKDF (reference sequence).